Presented here are 8 T cell receptor beta chains from one specimen sequenced in a study of regulatory T cells in long-lasting Graves disease (dated by TCRdb to the early 2020s). What this sample's time point label stands for: newly diagnosed GD, antithyroid drugs for less than 3 months. RNA was extracted from PBMCs in TRIzol for both TCR sequencing and RNA sequencing. Libraries were prepared through multiplex PCR. Sequencing took place on an Illumina HiSeq 4000. CDR3 regions were amplified by Arm-PCR with iRepertoire HTBI primers to construct TCR beta libraries. TCRdb trimmed public reads at Q25 via fastp, called clones via MiXCR and kept in-frame beta chains. All rows with the same CDR3 protein become a single entry with the most common DNA and genes. The sample records roughly 420,000 distinct CDR3 sequences, approximately 16% of which are singletons. Approximately 22% of the sample is taken by the ten largest.

These data were also filed under a second study, of T cells in Graves' hyperthyroidism and ophthalmopathy.

The sequencing used peripheral blood mononuclear cells (PBMCs), collected at new diagnosis, from a patient treated with antithyroid drugs. These receptors originate from a woman younger than 30 with Graves disease. Donor details come from another sample of the same person, matched by shared clones.

The table lists this clonotype with many counts. The chain uses TRBV7-2 and TRBJ1-1; 7 bases are a match to TRBD1. Germline CDR1 is SGHTA and CDR2 is FQGNSA. V lost 5 bases and J lost 0; bases outside the gene matches: 12. This CDR3 has 17 amino acids. The CDR3 nucleotides are TGTGCCAGCAGCCTTCAACCAATAGGGACAGTGAACACTGAAGCTTTCTTT. Its protein is CASSLQPIGTVNTEAFF. Combining the CDR3 with reference TRBV7-2 and TRBJ1-1 gives the whole variable domain GAGVSQSPSNKVTEKGKDVELRCDPISGHTALYWYRQSLGQGLEFLIYFQGNSAPDKSGLPSDRFSAERTGGSVSTLTIQRTQQEDSAVYLCASSLQPIGTVNTEAFFGQGTRLTVV.

The sample holds many counts of this clonotype. The CDR3 reads CASSEMATIYEQYF. CDR3 bases: TGCGCCAGCAGTGAGATGGCTACTATCTACGAGCAGTACTTC. The gene calls are TRBV5-1 and TRBJ2-7; D is undetermined. Trimming removed 5 bases at V and 3 bases at J, with 15 bases between. CDR3 length equals 14 residues. Germline V gene lookup returns CDR1 SGHRS and CDR2 YFSETQ.

This clonotype was counted many times. This sequence joins TRBV28 and TRBJ1-1, with D unclear. CDR1 and CDR2 (germline): MDHEN, SYDVKM. Trimming took off 3 bases at V and 1 base at J, with 6 bases between the two ends. This CDR3 has 13 residues. The DNA for the CDR3 is TGTGCCAGCAGTTTCCGGCGGAACACTGAAGCTTTCTTT. It specifies CASSFRRNTEAFF. Complete variable domain (other parts from reference TRBV28 and TRBJ1-1): DVKVTQSSRYLVKRTGEKVFLECVQDMDHENMFWYRQDPGLGLRLIYFSYDVKMKEKGDIPEGYSVSREKKERFSLILESASTNQTSMYLCASSFRRNTEAFFGQGTRLTVV.

This clonotype was counted ten times or more. The chain couples TRBV28 to TRBJ2-6, with a possible D match to TRBD2 (6 bases). The CDR3 spans 17 residues. V was shortened by 6 bases and J by 2 bases, with 17 bases between the two germline ends. CDR1 is MDHEN and CDR2 is SYDVKM in the germline V gene. This chain's CDR3 is CASSDLAPGAGANVLTF. CDR3 DNA: TGTGCCAGCAGCGATTTAGCACCGGGGGCTGGGGCCAACGTCCTGACTTTC. The full variable domain, its missing parts supplied by reference TRBV28 and TRBJ2-6, is DVKVTQSSRYLVKRTGEKVFLECVQDMDHENMFWYRQDPGLGLRLIYFSYDVKMKEKGDIPEGYSVSREKKERFSLILESASTNQTSMYLCASSDLAPGAGANVLTFGAGSRLTVL.

This clonotype was counted a few times. This CDR3 is CASSQPGGGQNIQYF. For the CDR3, the DNA is TGCGCCAGCAGCCAGCCAGGGGGCGGCCAAAACATTCAGTACTTC. The rearrangement uses TRBV4-1 and TRBJ2-4; 8 bases agree with TRBD1. The CDR3 spans 15 residues. The germline gives CDR1 MGHRA, CDR2 YSYEKL. Germline trimming cut 3 bases from V and 5 bases from J; bases unmatched to any gene: 6.

The chain has TRBV6-5 and TRBJ2-6; a weak D match, TRBD1 (5 bases). V dropped 0 bases and J dropped 0 bases, with 15 bases sitting between them. The CDR3 is 19 amino acids. The V gene's germline CDR1 is MNHEY and CDR2 SVGAGI. The CDR3 DNA reads as TGTGCCAGCAGTTACTCGGGGCAGTGGTCAAGCTCTGGGGCCAACGTCCTGACTTTC. Amino acids: CASSYSGQWSSSGANVLTF.

In regard to this clonotype: The junction departs from germline at one end; a sequencing error may be responsible. The rearrangement links TRBV4-2 to TRBJ1-1; D unclear. This CDR3 spans 14 amino acids. Looked up from germline, CDR1 is LGHNA and CDR2 is YNFKEQ. In DNA form, the CDR3 reads TGTGCCAGCAGCCAAGATGATGGCGGAACTGGAGCTTTCTTT. Its protein product is CASSQDDGGTGAFF.

This clonotype was seen only a few times. The chain carries TRBV20-1 and TRBJ1-1; D is undetermined. CDR3 length equals 11 residues. V gave up 4 bases and J gave up 6 bases, with 9 bases separating them. The germline gives CDR1 DFQATT, CDR2 SNEGSKA (reference sequence). This CDR3 reads CSAIPGSEAFF. For the CDR3, the DNA is TGCAGTGCTATCCCTGGCTCTGAAGCTTTCTTT.